This entry is about one TCR beta chain. What it binds is unknown. Assay used: immunoSEQ multiplex PCR; TCRdb lists only in-frame clones, some missing. Of under 80,000 clones in the sample, less than 90% were seen once. The sample belongs to a study of T cell responses to AZD1222 COVID-19 vaccine. This CDR3 spans 14 amino acids. CDR1 SGHTA and CDR2 FQGNSA come from the germline V gene. V shed 6 bases and J 2 bases; nucleotides not matched to a gene: 7. Study outcomes and limitations: Spike-specific TCR breadth rose after two AZD1222 doses, and depth rose as well. Donors were mostly white British, more females; clonal diversity possibly underestimated.

The chain couples TRBV7-2 to TRBJ2-7; 7 bases match TRBD1. The sequence was obtained from an adult in good health. Here the sequenced sample was peripheral blood, taken on day 0 of AZD1222 vaccination. The CDR3 reads CASRVTGITYEQYF. CDR3 DNA: TGTGCCAGCAGGGTGACAGGGATCACCTACGAGCAGTACTTC.